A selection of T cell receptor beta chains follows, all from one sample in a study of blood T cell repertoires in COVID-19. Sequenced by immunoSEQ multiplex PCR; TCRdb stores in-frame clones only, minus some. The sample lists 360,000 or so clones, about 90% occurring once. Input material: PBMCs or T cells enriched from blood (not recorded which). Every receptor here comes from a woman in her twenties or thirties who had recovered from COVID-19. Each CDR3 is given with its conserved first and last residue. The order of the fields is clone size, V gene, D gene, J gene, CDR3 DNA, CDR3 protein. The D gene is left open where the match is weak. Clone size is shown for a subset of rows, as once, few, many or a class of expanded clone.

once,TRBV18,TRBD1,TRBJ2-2,TGTGCCAGCTCACTAGCCGGGACAGGAGTGAACACCGGGGAGCTGTTTTTT,CASSLAGTGVNTGELFF
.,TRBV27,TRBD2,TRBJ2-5,TGTGCCAGCAGTTCCTGGGAGGGGCTAGCGGGAGCAGAGACCCAGTACTTC,CASSSWEGLAGAETQYF
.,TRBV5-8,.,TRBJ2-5,TGTGCCAGCAGCTTGGGTTCGGACTACCAAGAGACCCAGTACTTC,CASSLGSDYQETQYF
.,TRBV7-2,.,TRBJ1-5,TGTGCCAGCAGCTTAGATGGCAGGGATAATCAGCCCCAGCATTTT,CASSLDGRDNQPQHF
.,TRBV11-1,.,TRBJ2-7,TGTGCCAGCAGCTTAGGGCTGTTAATACCGTACGAGCAGTACTTC,CASSLGLLIPYEQYF
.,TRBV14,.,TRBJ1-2,TGTGCCAGCAGCCAAGATATCTTCTATGGCTACACCTTC,CASSQDIFYGYTF
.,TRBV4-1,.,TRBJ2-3,TGCGCCAGCAGCCAAGGGCCAGCGGGCAGCACAGATACGCAGTATTTT,CASSQGPAGSTDTQYF
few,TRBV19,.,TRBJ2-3,TGTGCCAGTAGGCCGACAGGCGTAGATACGCAGTATTTT,CASRPTGVDTQYF
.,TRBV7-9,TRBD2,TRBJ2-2,TGTGCCAGCAGCTCCTCTGGGCTAGCGGGAGGCCTTCCCACCGGGGAGCTGTTTTTT,CASSSSGLAGGLPTGELFF
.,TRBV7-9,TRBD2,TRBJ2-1,TGTGCCAGCAGGGGACTAGCGGGCTACAATGAGCAGTTCTTC,CASRGLAGYNEQFF
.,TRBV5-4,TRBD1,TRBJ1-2,TGTGCCAGCAGCTACGAAACCGGGACAGTCGGACGGGGCTACACCTTC,CASSYETGTVGRGYTF
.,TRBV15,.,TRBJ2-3,TGTGCCACCAGCGATACCACTGGTCTCACAGATACGCAGTATTTT,CATSDTTGLTDTQYF
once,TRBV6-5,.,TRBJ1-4,TGTGCCAGCAAAAGTGGACTTCCAACTAATGAAAAACTGTTTTTT,CASKSGLPTNEKLFF
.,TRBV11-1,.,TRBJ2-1,TGTGCCAGCAGCCCCGAACTAGAAAGCTCCTACAATGAGCAGTTCTTC,CASSPELESSYNEQFF
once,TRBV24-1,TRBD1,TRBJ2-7,TGTGCCACCAGTGATTTTGCCCCAACCAGGGACAGAAACTACGAGCAGTACTTC,CATSDFAPTRDRNYEQYF
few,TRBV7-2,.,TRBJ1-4,TGTGCCAGCAGCTTATCTGGCGAAAAACTGTTTTTT,CASSLSGEKLFF
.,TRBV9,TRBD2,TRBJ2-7,TGTGCCAGCAGCCCGACCGGGGGGGTGGAGCAGTACTTC,CASSPTGGVEQYF
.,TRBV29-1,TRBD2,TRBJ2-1,TGCAGCGTTAACGGACTAGCGGGGTACAATGAGCAGTTCTTC,CSVNGLAGYNEQFF
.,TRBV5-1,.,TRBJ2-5,TGCGCCAGCAGCTTGTTAGAATCGAAAGAGACCCAGTACTTC,CASSLLESKETQYF
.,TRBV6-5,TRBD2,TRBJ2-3,TGTGCCAGCGAAACTAGCGGGAGCGGCACAGATACGCAGTATTTT,CASETSGSGTDTQYF
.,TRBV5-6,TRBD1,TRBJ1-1,TGTGCCAGCAGCTCCTACCGATTGGACAGGGGCGTGAACACTGAAGCTTTCTTT,CASSSYRLDRGVNTEAFF
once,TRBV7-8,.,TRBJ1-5,TGTGCCAGCAGCTTACGCGACTCTCAGCCCCAGCATTTT,CASSLRDSQPQHF
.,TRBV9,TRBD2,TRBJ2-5,TGTGCCAGCAGCGCCTTAGCGGGGGGGCGGGAGACCCAGTACTTC,CASSALAGGRETQYF
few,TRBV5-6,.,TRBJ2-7,TGTGCCAGCAGCTTGGTTGGCAGGGGTCTCGACGAGCAGTACTTC,CASSLVGRGLDEQYF
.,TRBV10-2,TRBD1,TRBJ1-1,TGCGCCAGCAGTGATGACAGGGGGACTTTCTTT,CASSDDRGTFF
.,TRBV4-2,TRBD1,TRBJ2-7,TGTGCCAGCAGCCAAGATCTACAGGGGCCCACCTACGAGCAGTACTTC,CASSQDLQGPTYEQYF
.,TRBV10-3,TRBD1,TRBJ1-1,TGTGCCATCAGTGAGCGGACAGGGGGAAACACTGAAGCTTTCTTT,CAISERTGGNTEAFF
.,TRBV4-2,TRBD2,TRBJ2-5,TGTGCCAGCAGCCAAGTCCCAGCGGGGGCACAAGAGACCCAGTACTTC,CASSQVPAGAQETQYF
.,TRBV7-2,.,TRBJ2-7,TGTGCCAGCAGCTTCTTACCGACAGGCCAGGCGGGTTACGAGCAGTACTTC,CASSFLPTGQAGYEQYF
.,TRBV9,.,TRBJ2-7,TGTGCCAGCAGCCCTACGAGCCCCCCTACTACTGTCGAGCAGTACTTC,CASSPTSPPTTVEQYF
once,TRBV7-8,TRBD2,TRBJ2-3,TGTGCCAGCTCAGGGGCGGGAGGATTACCAGATACGCAGTATTTT,CASSGAGGLPDTQYF
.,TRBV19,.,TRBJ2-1,TGTGCCAGTAGTATAGTGTTTAGCGGAGGTCCCTATGAGCAGTTCTTC,CASSIVFSGGPYEQFF
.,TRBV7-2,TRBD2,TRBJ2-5,TGTGCCAGCAGCTTATCCGGGACTAGCGGGGAGACCCAGTACTTC,CASSLSGTSGETQYF
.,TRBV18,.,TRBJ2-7,TGTGCCAGCTCACCACGGGCAGGGGCCCTCCACGAGCAGTACTTC,CASSPRAGALHEQYF
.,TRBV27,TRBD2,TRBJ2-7,TGTGCCAGCAGGCGCCTTAGCGGGAAAGTCAACGAGCAGTACTTC,CASRRLSGKVNEQYF
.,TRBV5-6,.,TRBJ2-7,TGTGCCAGCGCCGGTAGGGGGGGCCGACCCACCTACGAGCAGTACTTC,CASAGRGGRPTYEQYF
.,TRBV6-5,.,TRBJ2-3,TGTGCCAGCACCTACACAGATACGCAGTATTTT,CASTYTDTQYF
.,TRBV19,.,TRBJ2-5,TGTGCCAGCCTATCGAGAGAGACCCAGTACTTC,CASLSRETQYF
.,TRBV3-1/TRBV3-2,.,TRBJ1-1,TGTGCCAGCAGCGTCCAACAGGGTGGCACTGAAGCTTTCTTT,CASSVQQGGTEAFF
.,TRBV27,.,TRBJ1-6,TGTGCCAGCAGGGAGGGTTCGAATTCACCCCTCCACTTT,CASREGSNSPLHF
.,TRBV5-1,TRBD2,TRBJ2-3,TGCGCCAGCAGCATAGCGGGACCACACACAGATACGCAGTATTTT,CASSIAGPHTDTQYF
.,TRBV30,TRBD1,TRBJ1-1,TGTGCCCTGAGGGGGGGACAGGTAGCTTTCTTT,CALRGGQVAFF
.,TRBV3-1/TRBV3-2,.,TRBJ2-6,TGTGCCAGCAGCCGATCCGGCTCTGGGGCCAACGTCCTGACTTTC,CASSRSGSGANVLTF
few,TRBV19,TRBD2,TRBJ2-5,TGTGCCACTGCCGTGCGGGGGGGAGGAGAGACCCAGTACTTC,CATAVRGGGETQYF
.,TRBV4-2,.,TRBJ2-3,TGTGCCAGCAGCCAAGATCGGAGTAGCGACGGAGATACGCAGTATTTT,CASSQDRSSDGDTQYF
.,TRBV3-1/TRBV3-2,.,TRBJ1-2,TGTGCCAGCAGCCAACATGGGGGCTTCGAGGACTATGGCTACACCTTC,CASSQHGGFEDYGYTF
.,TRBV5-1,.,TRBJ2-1,TGCGCCAGCAGCTTGGATAACCTAGCCTACAATGAGCAGTTCTTC,CASSLDNLAYNEQFF
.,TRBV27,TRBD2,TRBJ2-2,TGTGCCAGCAGGAGAGCGGGGGCGAACACCGGGGAGCTGTTTTTT,CASRRAGANTGELFF
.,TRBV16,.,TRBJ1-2,TGTGCCAGCAGCCAATCGGCCAGGGGCCACTATGGCTACACCTTC,CASSQSARGHYGYTF